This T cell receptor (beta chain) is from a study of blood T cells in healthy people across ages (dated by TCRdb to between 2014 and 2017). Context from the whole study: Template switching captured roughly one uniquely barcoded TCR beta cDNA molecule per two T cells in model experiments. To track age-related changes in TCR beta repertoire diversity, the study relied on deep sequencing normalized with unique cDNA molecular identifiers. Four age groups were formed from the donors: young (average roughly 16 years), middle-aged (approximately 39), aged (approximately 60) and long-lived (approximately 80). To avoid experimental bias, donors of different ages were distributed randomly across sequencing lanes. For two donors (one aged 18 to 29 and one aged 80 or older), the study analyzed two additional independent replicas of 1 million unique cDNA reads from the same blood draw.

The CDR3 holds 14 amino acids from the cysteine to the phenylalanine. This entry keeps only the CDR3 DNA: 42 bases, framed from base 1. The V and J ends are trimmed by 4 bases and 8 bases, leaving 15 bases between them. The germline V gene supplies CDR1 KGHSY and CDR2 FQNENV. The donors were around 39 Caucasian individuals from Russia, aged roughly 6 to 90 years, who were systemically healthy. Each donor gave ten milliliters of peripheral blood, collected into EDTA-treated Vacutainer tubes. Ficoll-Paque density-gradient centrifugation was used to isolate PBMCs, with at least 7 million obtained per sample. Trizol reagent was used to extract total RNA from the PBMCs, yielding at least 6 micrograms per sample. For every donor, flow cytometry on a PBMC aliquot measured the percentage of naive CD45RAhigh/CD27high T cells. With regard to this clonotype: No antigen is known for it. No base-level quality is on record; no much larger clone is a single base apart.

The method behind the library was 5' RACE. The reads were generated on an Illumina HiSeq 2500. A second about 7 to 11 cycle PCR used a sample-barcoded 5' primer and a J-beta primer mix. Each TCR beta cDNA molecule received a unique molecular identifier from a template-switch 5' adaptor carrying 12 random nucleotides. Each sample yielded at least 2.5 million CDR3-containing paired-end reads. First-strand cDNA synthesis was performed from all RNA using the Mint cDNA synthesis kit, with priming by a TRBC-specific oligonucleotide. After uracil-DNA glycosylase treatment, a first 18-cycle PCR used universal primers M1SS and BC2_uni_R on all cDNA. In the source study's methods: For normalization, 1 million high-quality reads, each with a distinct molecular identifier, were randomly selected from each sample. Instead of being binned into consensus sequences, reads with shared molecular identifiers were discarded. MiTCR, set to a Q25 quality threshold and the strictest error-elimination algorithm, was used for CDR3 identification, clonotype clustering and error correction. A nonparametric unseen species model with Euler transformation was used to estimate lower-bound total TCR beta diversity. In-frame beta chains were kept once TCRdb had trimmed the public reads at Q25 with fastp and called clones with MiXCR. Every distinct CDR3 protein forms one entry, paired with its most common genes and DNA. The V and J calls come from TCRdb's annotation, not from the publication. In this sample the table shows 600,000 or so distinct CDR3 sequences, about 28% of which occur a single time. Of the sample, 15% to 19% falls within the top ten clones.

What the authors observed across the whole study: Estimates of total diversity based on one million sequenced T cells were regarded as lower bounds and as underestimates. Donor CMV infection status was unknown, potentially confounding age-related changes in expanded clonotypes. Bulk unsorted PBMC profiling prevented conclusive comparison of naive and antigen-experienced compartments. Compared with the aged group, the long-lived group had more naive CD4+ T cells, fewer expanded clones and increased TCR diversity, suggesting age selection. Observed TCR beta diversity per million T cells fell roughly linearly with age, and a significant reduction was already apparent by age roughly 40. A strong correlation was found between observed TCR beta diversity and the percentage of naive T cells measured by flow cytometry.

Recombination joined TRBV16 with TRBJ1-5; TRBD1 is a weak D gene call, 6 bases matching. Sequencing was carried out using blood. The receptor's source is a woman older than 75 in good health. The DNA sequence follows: TGTGCCAGCAGCCGACGGCAGGGGCAAAAGCCCCAGCATTTT. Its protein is CASSRRQGQKPQHF.